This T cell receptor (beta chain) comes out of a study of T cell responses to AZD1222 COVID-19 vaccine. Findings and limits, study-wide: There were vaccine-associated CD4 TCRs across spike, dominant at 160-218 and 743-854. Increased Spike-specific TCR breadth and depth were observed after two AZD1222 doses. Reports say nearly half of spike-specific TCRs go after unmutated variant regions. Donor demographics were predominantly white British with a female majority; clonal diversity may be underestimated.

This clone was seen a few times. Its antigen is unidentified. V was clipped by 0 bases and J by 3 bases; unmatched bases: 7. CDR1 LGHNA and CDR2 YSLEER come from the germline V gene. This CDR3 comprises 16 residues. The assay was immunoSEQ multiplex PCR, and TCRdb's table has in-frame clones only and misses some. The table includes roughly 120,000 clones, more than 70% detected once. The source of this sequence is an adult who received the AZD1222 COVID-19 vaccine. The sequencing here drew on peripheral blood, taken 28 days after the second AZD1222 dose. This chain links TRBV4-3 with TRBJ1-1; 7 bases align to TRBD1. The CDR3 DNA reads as TGCGCCAGCAGCCAAGATATACGGACAGGCGACACTGAAGCTTTCTTT. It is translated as CASSQDIRTGDTEAFF.